This T cell receptor (beta chain) came from a study of shared clonotypes between healthy human individuals (dated by TCRdb to about 2020). Study-wide context: Two women and a few men aged 18 to 49 years were included in the cohort. Per donor, three plates each were used for CD4 naive and CD4 memory, two for CD8 naive, and one for CD8 memory. To estimate repertoire size and how much clonotypes are shared between individuals, the study performed deep sequencing of blood TCR repertoires from a few healthy adults. To increase sequencing depth and limit assay-specific biases, different laboratories used diverse techniques to prepare libraries and sequence TCR repertoires. Per donor, leukapheresis produced somewhere between about 0.9 and 9.5 billion PBMCs. Results and caveats for the whole study, not just this receptor: Compared with non-shared clonotypes, clonotypes shared by all four sorted-subset donors had higher generation probabilities. Because the study included a small number of donors, the genetic and exposure-history diversity represented was limited. Across a handful of donors, approximately 4.6% of naive CD4, roughly 3.5% of naive CD8, about 2.3% of memory CD4, and 0.4% of memory CD8 clonotypes were shared. Even with the large sequencing depth, rarefaction of the sorted-subset datasets indicated that sequencing was incomplete. Sampling was limited to blood, and TCR repertoires in tissue likely differ from TCR repertoires in blood. Naive subsets generally had larger estimated clonotype richness than memory subsets. Based on pairwise subsampling, the degree of clonotype sharing among donors was expected to be affected by sequencing depth.

The CDR3 contains 15 residues, cysteine and phenylalanine counted. Only the CDR3 region is kept as DNA, spanning 45 bases read in frame from base 1. Trimming leaves V shorter by 2 bases and J shorter by 7 bases, with the junction holding 10 bases beyond the gene matches. Sequences SGHRS (CDR1) and YFSETQ (CDR2) are obtained from the germline V gene. TCR CDR3 regions were amplified from genomic DNA by multiplex PCR using the deep immunoSEQ assay. Extracted genomic DNA from each cell subset was spread evenly across all wells of several immunoSEQ 96-well plates, with each plate serving as a replicate. For sorted subsets, each replicate PCR was loaded with around 220 ng genomic DNA, equivalent to some 27,000 T cell genomes. Purified libraries were quantified with a Qubit 3.0 fluorometer, sized on a Bioanalyzer 2100, and re-quantified with the KAPA Library Quantification kit. Every immunoSEQ 96-well plate was sequenced on a separate single-read 150-cycle Illumina NextSeq 550 flow cell. For the original study's pipeline: Because the immunoSEQ output held only junctional sequences and lacked quality scores, the filtering could not match the filtering applied to full-length reads. To assign V/J genes and CDR3, sequences were annotated using PyIR, a Python wrapper for IgBLAST v1.9, with IMGT germline references. Reads were removed for weak V/J assignments (E-value above 1e-6), missing CDR3, stop codons, out-of-frame junctions, or ambiguous translated residues. V3J clonotypes were defined by identical inferred V gene, J gene, and CDR3 amino acid sequence. The percentage overlap between two repertoires was calculated by dividing the number of shared unique clonotypes by the size of the smaller repertoire. Richness of each repertoire was evaluated using RTK rarefaction, the Chao1 estimator, and Recon v2.1 estimates of unobserved clonotypes. Generation probabilities were computed with OLGA for all TCRbeta clonotypes obtained by the gDNA method from a handful of donors. Held by TCRdb, this immuneACCESS table contains in-frame sequences only and omits some clones. Under half of the omission traces to an unresolved V gene where checked; the cause of the rest is unknown. V and J calls plus clone size are reproduced from that table; the DNA served to infer D and trimming. Here the sample has over a million clones; around 78% occur a single time. 0.4% to 0.55% of the sample comes from the top ten.

The donors were healthy, HIV-negative adults with no recently reported acute infections or vaccinations. All donors were Caucasian adults living in Nashville, Tennessee, USA. Magnetic negative selection was used to enrich CD4+ T cells, after which naive cells were positively selected on CD45RA and the negative fraction became the memory subset. After blood collection by leukapheresis, PBMCs were isolated using Ficoll-Histopaque density gradient centrifugation and then cryopreserved in the vapor phase of liquid nitrogen. Purity and quantity of every magnetically sorted T cell population were checked by analytical flow cytometry. Genomic DNA was isolated from every sorted fraction and measured by UV absorbance on a Nanodrop 2000c. Of note for this clone: Its antigen is not yet known. The input lacks base qualities; no much larger clone sits a single base away.

Sequencing input: memory CD4+ T cells from PBMCs. In the paper's terms, the cell subset or site label means: CD45RA-negative fraction. The chain was built from TRBV5-1 and TRBJ1-1, and TRBD1 aligns with 8 junction nucleotides. This TCR derives from a man aged 18 to 29 in good health. Some clones in this sample may be carry-over from other donors' samples. The CDR3 region: CASSLQGVMSNEAFF. The sequence in DNA is TGCGCCAGCAGCTTACAGGGGGTTATGTCTAATGAAGCTTTCTTT.